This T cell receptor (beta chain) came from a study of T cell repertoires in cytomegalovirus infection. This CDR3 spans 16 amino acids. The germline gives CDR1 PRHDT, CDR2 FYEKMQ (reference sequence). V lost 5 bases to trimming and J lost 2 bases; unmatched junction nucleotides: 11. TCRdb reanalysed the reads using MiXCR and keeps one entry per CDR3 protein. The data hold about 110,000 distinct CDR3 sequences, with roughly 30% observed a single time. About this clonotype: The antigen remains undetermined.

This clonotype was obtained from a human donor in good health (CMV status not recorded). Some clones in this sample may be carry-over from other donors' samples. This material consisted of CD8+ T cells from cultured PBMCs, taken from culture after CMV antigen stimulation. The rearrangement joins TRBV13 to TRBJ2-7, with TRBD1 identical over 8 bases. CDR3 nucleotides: TGTGCCAGCAGCACAACGAAGAGACAGGGGCCCTACGAGCAGTACTTC. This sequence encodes CASSTTKRQGPYEQYF. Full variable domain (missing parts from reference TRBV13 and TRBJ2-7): AAGVIQSPRHLIKEKRETATLKCYPIPRHDTVYWYQQGPGQDPQFLISFYEKMQSDKGSIPDRFSAQQFSDYHSELNMSSLELGDSALYFCASSTTKRQGPYEQYFGPGTRLTVT.